This T cell receptor beta chain derives from a study of shared clonotypes between healthy human individuals. CDR1 and CDR2 (germline): SGHVS, FNYEAQ. The CDR3 length is 16 residues. Trimming removed 5 bases at V and 4 bases at J, with 17 bases between. General study results and limits: Blood alone was sampled, and tissue repertoires likely differ. Non-shared clonotypes were found to have lower generation probabilities than the clonotypes that were shared by all four of the sorted-subset donors. With four donors compared, approximately 5.5% of naive CD4 clonotypes were shared.

The naive CD8 subset, CD45RO-negative cells positively selected for CCR7, excluded terminally differentiated effector memory CD45RA+ cells. Adult Caucasians living in Nashville, Tennessee made up all of the donors. Turning to this clone: Its antigen is unknown.

Assay used: immunoSEQ multiplex PCR; TCRdb lists only in-frame clones, some missing. This table has about 2.2 million clones, 93% appearing once. This TCR was sampled from a man aged 18 to 29 in good health. Some clones in this sample may be carry-over from other donors' samples. This chain links TRBV7-6 with TRBJ2-2, with D possibly TRBD1 on 6 matching bases. Material: naive CD8+ T cells from PBMCs. The DNA for the CDR3 is TGTGCCAGCAGCGCACGGGGCAGGGGTATCACCGGGGAGCTGTTTTTT. Translation: CASSARGRGITGELFF.